This T cell receptor beta chain was found in a study of T cell responses to AZD1222 COVID-19 vaccine. Overall study results and limits: No day 14 peak samples; only post-peak repertoires were characterized.

V lost 3 bases and J lost 6, with 9 bases in between. The CDR3 spans 13 residues. TCRdb's copy holds only in-frame clones and misses some; the assay was immunoSEQ multiplex PCR. The sample comprises roughly 65,000 clones, around four fifths of which are singletons, and more than 20% rests with the top ten. This clone was observed once. Its antigen is unidentified. The sample consisted of peripheral blood, taken 28 days after the second AZD1222 dose. The receptor was isolated from an adult who received the AZD1222 COVID-19 vaccine. This chain joins TRBV12-3 or TRBV12-4 and TRBJ1-5; no definite D call. CDR3 region: CASSLRGGQPQHF. In DNA, the CDR3 is TGTGCCAGCAGTTTGCGGGGTGGTCAGCCCCAGCATTTT.